Below, 10 T cell receptor beta chains from the same sample are listed, as sequenced in a study of regulatory T cells in long-lasting Graves disease. Regarding time point: newly diagnosed GD, antithyroid drugs for less than 3 months. PBMCs were the source of the RNA used for TCR sequencing. Arm-PCR of CDR3 regions and iRepertoire HTBI primers were used to build TCR beta libraries. TCRdb analysed the multiplex PCR reads with MiXCR anew, one entry per CDR3 protein. Here the sample spans 400,000 to 550,000 distinct CDR3 sequences, under 15% being singletons. These data are also associated with another study on T cells in Graves' hyperthyroidism and ophthalmopathy.

The specimen was peripheral blood mononuclear cells (PBMCs), collected at new diagnosis, from a patient treated with antithyroid drugs. The receptors here all came from a woman aged 30 to 39 with Graves disease.

At least ten counts were recorded for this clonotype. The CDR3 here is CASSRPGDVSTNEKLFF. The CDR3 coding sequence is TGTGCCAGCAGCCGGCCCGGGGATGTGTCGACTAATGAAAAACTGTTTTTT. The chain recombines TRBV5-6 with TRBJ1-4; D not certain. Germline-derived CDR1 and CDR2 are SGHDT and YYEEEE. The CDR3 sequence is 17 residues long. The V and J ends lost 4 bases and 2 bases respectively, with 18 bases between them.

This clonotype was observed at least ten times. This CDR3 reads CATSDLRSSHGYTF. CDR3 DNA sequence: TGTGCCACCAGTGATTTGCGCAGCAGCCATGGCTACACCTTC. This chain uses TRBV24-1 with TRBJ1-2; D unresolved. Trimming took off 0 bases at V and 6 bases at J, with 10 bases between the two ends. This CDR3 contains 14 residues. CDR1 KGHDR and CDR2 SFDVKD come from the germline V gene.

The V gene is TRBV24-1, the J gene TRBJ2-1; the match to TRBD2 covers 10 bases. Germline loops: CDR1 KGHDR, CDR2 SFDVKD. V gave up 6 bases and J gave up 8 bases; unmatched junction bases: 9. This CDR3 has 15 residues. The CDR3 DNA reads as TGTGCCACCAGTCGTAGGCTAGCGGGAGCCTATGAGCAGTTCTTC. This gives the protein CATSRRLAGAYEQFF.

The genes are TRBV13 and TRBJ2-1, with 10 bases identical to TRBD2. The junction had 5 bases not matched to a gene; V was cut back by 6 bases and J by 3 bases. The CDR3 runs to 15 residues. Germline lookup yields CDR1 PRHDT and CDR2 FYEKMQ (reference sequence). For the CDR3, the DNA is TGTGCCAGCAGTTTTGGGACTAGCGACTACAATGAGCAGTTCTTC. It yields the protein CASSFGTSDYNEQFF.

The V and J genes are TRBV19 and TRBJ1-1, with 8 bases aligning to TRBD1. The CDR3 sequence is 14 residues long. Germline-derived CDR1 and CDR2 are LNHDA and SQIVND (reference sequence). With V trimmed by 7 bases and J by 3 bases, 7 bases remained unmatched. CDR3 sequence: CASTKDRVYTEAFF. The CDR3 DNA reads TGTGCCAGTACCAAGGACAGGGTCTACACTGAAGCTTTCTTT.

With regard to this clonotype: With only one base between it and a far larger clone, this is likely a read error. The CDR3: CASTPSGGQFF. The DNA of the CDR3 is TGTGCCAGCACCCCCAGCGGGGGGCAGTTCTTC. The chain couples TRBV11-2 to TRBJ2-1; 8 bases match TRBD2. Germline V gives CDR1 SGHAT, CDR2 FQNNGV. CDR3 length: 11 residues. V was clipped by 7 bases and J by 12 bases; unmatched bases: 5.

This clonotype was counted at least ten times. The chain combines TRBV15 with TRBJ2-3; tentative D call: TRBD2 (6 bases). This CDR3 is 15 amino acids long. Per germline, CDR1 LNHNV and CDR2 YYDKDF (reference sequence). The ends were cut back, 3 bases at V and 2 bases at J, with 12 bases in the middle. The CDR3 sequence: CATSSGASATDTQYF. In DNA, the CDR3 is TGTGCCACCAGCAGTGGAGCTAGCGCCACAGATACGCAGTATTTT.

CDR3 loop: CATSDARTANTEAFF. The CDR3 nucleotides read TGTGCCACCAGTGATGCCCGGACGGCGAACACTGAAGCTTTCTTT. The rearrangement joins TRBV24-1 to TRBJ1-1; D unclear. The CDR3 consists of 15 residues. The V gene's germline CDR1 is KGHDR and CDR2 SFDVKD. Trimming shortened V by 3 bases and J by 1 base, and 11 bases separated the two germline ends.

This clonotype was seen more than once but under ten times. The V gene is TRBV9, the J gene TRBJ1-1; no definite D call. The V and J ends lost 1 base and 4 bases respectively, with 8 bases between them. The CDR3 length is 13 residues. Germline CDR1 is SGDLS and CDR2 is YYNGEE. The CDR3 protein is CASSVSVGTEAFF. The CDR3 DNA sequence: TGTGCCAGCAGCGTATCGGTGGGCACTGAAGCTTTCTTT.

This clonotype was observed at least ten times. The rearrangement links TRBV2 to TRBJ2-3; 7 bases match TRBD2. V was pared by 6 bases and J by 2 bases, with 11 bases of the junction left unmatched. Germline V gene sequence: CDR1 SNHLY, CDR2 FYNNEI. This CDR3 region has 16 residues. CDR3: CASSKPGTINTDTQYF. CDR3 DNA sequence: TGTGCCAGCAGCAAACCGGGGACTATAAACACAGATACGCAGTATTTT.